These T cell receptor beta chains were read from a single sample in a study of control samples from healthy donors and cancer patients. Method: immunoSEQ multiplex PCR; TCRdb's copy keeps in-frame clones and lacks some. The table has roughly 220,000 clones, roughly 94% seen once. Sequencing was carried out using blood. The receptors were sampled from a man between 50 and 59 years old in good health. The CDR3 runs from the conserved cysteine through the conserved F or W. A D gene is named only where the DNA matches it firmly.

TRBJ2-5,TRBV11-2,TRBD1,CASSFSTGGTETQYF,TGTGCCAGCAGCTTTTCGACAGGGGGCACAGAGACCCAGTACTTC
TRBJ2-1,TRBV19,NA,CASSFRFFNEQFF,TGTGCCAGTAGTTTTCGTTTTTTCAATGAGCAGTTCTTC
TRBJ1-5,TRBV19,NA,CASSKGRLSVSNQPQHF,TGTGCCAGTAGTAAGGGTCGGTTATCGGTTAGCAATCAGCCCCAGCATTTT
TRBJ2-3,TRBV5-1,NA,CASSSPSDTQYF,TGCGCCAGCAGCTCTCCCTCAGATACGCAGTATTTT
TRBJ2-5,TRBV28,NA,CASNLQGVLETQYF,TGTGCCAGCAACCTACAGGGTGTGTTAGAGACCCAGTACTTC
TRBJ2-5,TRBV19,NA,CASTPGRPETQYF,TGTGCCAGTACCCCGGGACGACCAGAGACCCAGTACTTC
TRBJ2-1,TRBV15,TRBD2,CATSRDWRGGSNEQFF,TGTGCCACCAGCAGAGATTGGCGGGGGGGTTCGAATGAGCAGTTCTTC
TRBJ2-1,TRBV4-3,TRBD2,CASSQDRTSGGYQFF,TGCGCCAGCAGCCAAGATAGGACTAGCGGGGGGTACCAGTTCTTC
TRBJ1-1,TRBV7-2,NA,CASLRQWNTEAFF,TGTGCCAGCCTCAGGCAGTGGAACACTGAAGCTTTCTTT
TRBJ1-6,TRBV5-5,TRBD1,CASSLTGVDSPLHF,TGTGCCAGCAGCTTAACAGGGGTAGATTCACCCCTCCACTTT
TRBJ2-3,TRBV10-3,TRBD2,CAISESASGGGTDTQYF,TGTGCCATCAGTGAGTCGGCTAGCGGGGGGGGAACAGATACGCAGTATTTT
TRBJ1-4,TRBV15,NA,CATVPGARREKLFF,TGTGCCACCGTGCCCGGGGCGCGAAGAGAAAAACTGTTTTTT
TRBJ1-1,TRBV9,NA,CASSALNLGTEAFF,TGTGCCAGCAGCGCTCTAAACCTTGGGACTGAAGCTTTCTTT